The present entry profiles one T cell receptor beta chain with its context. Its specific antigen is unknown. The input lacks base qualities; no much larger clone sits a single base away. This sample is part of a study of radiotherapy plus CTLA-4 blockade in lung cancer (dated by TCRdb to the late 2010s). Regarding the research as a whole: Objective responses occurred in approximately 17% of enrolled patients, and just over 30% achieved disease control.

Focal radiation therapy combined with CTLA-4 blockade (ipilimumab) was tested in patients with chemo-refractory metastatic non-small-cell lung cancer. Overall study outcomes, separate from this receptor: Early dynamic changes in blood T cell clones, together with increased serum interferon-beta after radiation, were reported as the strongest predictors of response. After treatment with radiotherapy and ipilimumab, TCR clones that came from tumors expanded in the peripheral blood.

CDR1 and CDR2 (WSHSY, SAAADI) derive from the germline V gene. Reading from cysteine to phenylalanine, the CDR3 counts 14 amino acids. Only CDR3 DNA remains: 42 bases, in frame from the first base. The germline V end is reduced by 6 bases and the J end by 2 bases; junction bases left unmatched: 5. Library preparation employed the immunoSEQ multiplex PCR assay. TCRdb mirrors the immuneACCESS table, restricted to in-frame sequences. Some clones are absent from its copies; in checked studies, under half trace to an unresolved V gene, and the reason for the others is unknown. A total of fewer than 100,000 clones appear in this sample, about 80% of them only once. The top ten hold approximately 0.81% of the sample.

The clonotype comes from a human donor with non-small cell lung cancer who had stable disease on radiotherapy plus ipilimumab. This material consisted of peripheral blood, taken from a patient treated with radiotherapy plus ipilimumab. Recombination linked TRBV10-2 to TRBJ2-3; TRBD2 lines up with 7 middle nucleotides. CDR3 protein: CASRPGLPTDTQYF. The nucleotide sequence is TGCGCCAGCAGACCGGGACTACCCACAGATACGCAGTATTTT.